Given below is one TCR beta chain in context. Its antigen remains unknown. The entry originates in a study of shared clonotypes between healthy human individuals. The study's findings and limits: Only a few donors were included, so the genetic and exposure-history diversity represented was limited. Sampling was confined to blood; repertoires within tissues likely differ.

The CDR3 consists of 14 residues. The V segment lost 3 bases and the J segment 6 bases; nucleotides outside the gene matches: 7. CDR1 SGHRS and CDR2 YFSETQ come from the germline V gene. Per the original methods: Because ImmunoSEQ provided only junction sequences with no quality scores, the filtering differed. Here immunoSEQ multiplex PCR was the method, and the copy in TCRdb shows in-frame clones only, minus some. V and J calls and clone size are as listed in that table; D and trimming were resolved from the DNA. This table holds 2 million to 2.5 million clones, approximately 95% found once. Donors, healthy HIV-negative adults, lacked recent acute infections or vaccinations.

The specimen was naive CD4+ T cells from PBMCs. Specified subset: CD45RA+ positively selected. This rearrangement joins TRBV5-1 to TRBJ1-1; 8 bases line up with TRBD1. This TCR was recovered from a man younger than 35 in good health. Some clones in this sample may be carry-over from other donors' samples. CDR3 in amino acids: CASSSQGAGAEAFF. Here the CDR3 DNA reads TGCGCCAGCAGCTCCCAGGGGGCGGGGGCTGAAGCTTTCTTT.